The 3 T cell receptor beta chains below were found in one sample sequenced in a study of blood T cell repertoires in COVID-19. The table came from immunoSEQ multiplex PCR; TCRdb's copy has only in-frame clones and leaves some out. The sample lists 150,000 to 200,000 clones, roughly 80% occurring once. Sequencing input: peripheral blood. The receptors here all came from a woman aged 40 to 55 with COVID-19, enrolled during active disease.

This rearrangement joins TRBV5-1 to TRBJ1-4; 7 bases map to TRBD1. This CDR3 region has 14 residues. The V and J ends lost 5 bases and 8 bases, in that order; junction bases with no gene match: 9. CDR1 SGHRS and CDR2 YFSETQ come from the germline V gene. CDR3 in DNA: TGCGCCAGCAGAGTCCAGGGGGTAGGCGAAAAACTGTTTTTT. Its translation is CASRVQGVGEKLFF.

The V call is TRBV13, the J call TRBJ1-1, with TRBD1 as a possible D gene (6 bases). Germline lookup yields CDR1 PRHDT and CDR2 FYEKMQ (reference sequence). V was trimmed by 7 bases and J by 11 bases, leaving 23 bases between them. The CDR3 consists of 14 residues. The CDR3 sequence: CASIMQGRNFVAFF. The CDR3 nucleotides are TGTGCCAGCATTATGCAGGGGCGCAATTTTGTGGCTTTCTTT. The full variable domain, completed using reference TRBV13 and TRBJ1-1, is AAGVIQSPRHLIKEKRETATLKCYPIPRHDTVYWYQQGPGQDPQFLISFYEKMQSDKGSIPDRFSAQQFSDYHSELNMSSLELGDSALYFCASIMQGRNFVAFFGQGTRLTVV.

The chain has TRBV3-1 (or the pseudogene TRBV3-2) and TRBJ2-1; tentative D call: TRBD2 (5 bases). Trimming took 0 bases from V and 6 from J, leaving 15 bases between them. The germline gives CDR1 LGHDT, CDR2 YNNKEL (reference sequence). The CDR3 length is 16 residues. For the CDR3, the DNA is TGTGCCAGCAGCCAAGATCCGGAGCCGGGGATCAATGAGCAGTTCTTC. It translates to CASSQDPEPGINEQFF.